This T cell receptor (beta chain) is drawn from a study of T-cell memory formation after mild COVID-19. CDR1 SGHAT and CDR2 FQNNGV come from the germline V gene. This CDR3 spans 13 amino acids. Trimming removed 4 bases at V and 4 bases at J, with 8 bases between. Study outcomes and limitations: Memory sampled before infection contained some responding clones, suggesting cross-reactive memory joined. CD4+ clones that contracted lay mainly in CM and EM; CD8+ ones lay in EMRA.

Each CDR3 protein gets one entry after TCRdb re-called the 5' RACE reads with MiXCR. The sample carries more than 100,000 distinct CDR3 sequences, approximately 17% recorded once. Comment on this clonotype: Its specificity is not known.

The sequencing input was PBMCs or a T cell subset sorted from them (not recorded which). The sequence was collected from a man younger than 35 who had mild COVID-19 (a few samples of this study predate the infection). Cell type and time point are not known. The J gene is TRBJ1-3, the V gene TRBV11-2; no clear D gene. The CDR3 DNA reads TGTGCCAGCAGCTCAAGCGTCGGAAACACCATATATTTT. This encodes CASSSSVGNTIYF.